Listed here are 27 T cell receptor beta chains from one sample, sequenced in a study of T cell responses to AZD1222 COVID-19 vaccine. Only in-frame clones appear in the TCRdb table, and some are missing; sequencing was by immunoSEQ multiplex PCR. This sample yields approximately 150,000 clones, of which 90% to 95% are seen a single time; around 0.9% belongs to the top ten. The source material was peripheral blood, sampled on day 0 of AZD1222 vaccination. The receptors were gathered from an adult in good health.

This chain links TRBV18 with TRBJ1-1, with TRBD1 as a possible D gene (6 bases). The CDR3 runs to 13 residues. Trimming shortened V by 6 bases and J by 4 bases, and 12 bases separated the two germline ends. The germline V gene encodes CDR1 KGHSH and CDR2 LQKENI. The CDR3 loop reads CASSQGLGTEAFF. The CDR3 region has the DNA TGTGCCAGCTCCCAGGGGTTGGGCACTGAAGCTTTCTTT.

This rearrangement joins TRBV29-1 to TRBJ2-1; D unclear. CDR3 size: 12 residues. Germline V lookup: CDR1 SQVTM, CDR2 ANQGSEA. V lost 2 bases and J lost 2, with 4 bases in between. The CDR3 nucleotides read TGCAGCGTTGAAAGGACCTACAATGAGCAGTTCTTC. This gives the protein CSVERTYNEQFF.

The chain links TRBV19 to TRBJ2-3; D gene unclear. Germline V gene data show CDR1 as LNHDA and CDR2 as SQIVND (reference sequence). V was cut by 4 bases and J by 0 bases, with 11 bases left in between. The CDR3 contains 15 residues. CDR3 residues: CASSKVLLSTDTQYF. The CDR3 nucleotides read TGTGCCAGTAGTAAGGTCCTCCTTAGCACAGATACGCAGTATTTT.

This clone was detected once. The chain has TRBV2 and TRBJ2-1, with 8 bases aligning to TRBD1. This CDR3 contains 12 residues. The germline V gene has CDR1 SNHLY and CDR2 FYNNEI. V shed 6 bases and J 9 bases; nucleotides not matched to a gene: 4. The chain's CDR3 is CASSNTGGEQFF. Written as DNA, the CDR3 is TGTGCCAGCAGCAACACAGGGGGTGAGCAGTTCTTC.

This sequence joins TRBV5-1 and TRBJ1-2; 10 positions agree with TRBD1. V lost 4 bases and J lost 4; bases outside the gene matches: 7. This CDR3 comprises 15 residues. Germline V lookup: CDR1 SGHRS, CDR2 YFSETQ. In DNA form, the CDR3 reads TGCGCCAGCAGCCTGGACAGGGGGGTGGTCTATGGCTACACCTTC. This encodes CASSLDRGVVYGYTF.

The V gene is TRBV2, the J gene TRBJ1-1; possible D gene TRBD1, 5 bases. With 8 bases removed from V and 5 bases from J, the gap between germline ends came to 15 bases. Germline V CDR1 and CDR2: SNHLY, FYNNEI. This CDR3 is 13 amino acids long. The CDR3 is CASQGNRGTEAFF. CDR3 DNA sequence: TGTGCCAGCCAGGGTAACCGGGGAACTGAAGCTTTCTTT.

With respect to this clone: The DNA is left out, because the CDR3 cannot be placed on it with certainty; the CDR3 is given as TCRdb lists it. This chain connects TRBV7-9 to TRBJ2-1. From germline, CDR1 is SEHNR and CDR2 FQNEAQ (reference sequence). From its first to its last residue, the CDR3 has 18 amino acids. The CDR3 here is CASTPRFWRGAPYNEQFF.

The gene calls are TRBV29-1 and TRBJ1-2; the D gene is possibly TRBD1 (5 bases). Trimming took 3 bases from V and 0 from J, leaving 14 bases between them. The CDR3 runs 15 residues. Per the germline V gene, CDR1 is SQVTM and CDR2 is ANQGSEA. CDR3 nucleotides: TGCAGCGTTGACGGTCAGGGAAGCACTAACTATGGCTACACCTTC. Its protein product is CSVDGQGSTNYGYTF.

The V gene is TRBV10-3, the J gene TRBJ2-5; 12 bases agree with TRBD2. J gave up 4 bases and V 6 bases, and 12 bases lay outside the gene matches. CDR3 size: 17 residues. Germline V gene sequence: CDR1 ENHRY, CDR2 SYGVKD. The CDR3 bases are TGTGCCATCAGAGCCGGAACTAGCGGGGGGCGGGGAGAGACCCAGTACTTC. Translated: CAIRAGTSGGRGETQYF.

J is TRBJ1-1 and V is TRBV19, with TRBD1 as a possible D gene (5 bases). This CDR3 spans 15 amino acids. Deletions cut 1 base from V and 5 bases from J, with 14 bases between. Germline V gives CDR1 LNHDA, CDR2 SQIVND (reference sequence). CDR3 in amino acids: CASSIAWEGRTEAFF. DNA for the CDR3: TGTGCCAGTAGTATAGCTTGGGAGGGGAGAACTGAAGCTTTCTTT.

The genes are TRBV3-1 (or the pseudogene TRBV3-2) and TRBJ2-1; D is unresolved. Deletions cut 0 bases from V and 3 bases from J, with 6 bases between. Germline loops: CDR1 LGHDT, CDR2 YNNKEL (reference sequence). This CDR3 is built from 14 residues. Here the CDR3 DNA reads TGTGCCAGCAGCCAAGAGGGAAGCTACAATGAGCAGTTCTTC. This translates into CASSQEGSYNEQFF.

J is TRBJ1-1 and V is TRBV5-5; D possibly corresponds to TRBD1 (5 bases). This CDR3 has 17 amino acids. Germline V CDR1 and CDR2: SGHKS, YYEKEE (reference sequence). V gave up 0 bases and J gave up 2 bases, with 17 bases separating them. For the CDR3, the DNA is TGTGCCAGCAGCTTGGTTAACGGACAATACCTTAACACTGAAGCTTTCTTT. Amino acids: CASSLVNGQYLNTEAFF. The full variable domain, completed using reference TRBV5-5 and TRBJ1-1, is DAGVTQSPTHLIKTRGQQVTLRCSPISGHKSVSWYQQVLGQGPQFIFQYYEKEERGRGNFPDRFSARQFPNYSSELNVNALLLGDSALYLCASSLVNGQYLNTEAFFGQGTRLTVV.

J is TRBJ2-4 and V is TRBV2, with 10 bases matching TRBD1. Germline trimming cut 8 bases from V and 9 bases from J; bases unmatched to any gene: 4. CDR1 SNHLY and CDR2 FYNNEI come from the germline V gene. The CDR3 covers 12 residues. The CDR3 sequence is CASRTGGFIQYF. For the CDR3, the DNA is TGTGCCAGCCGGACAGGGGGTTTCATTCAGTACTTC.

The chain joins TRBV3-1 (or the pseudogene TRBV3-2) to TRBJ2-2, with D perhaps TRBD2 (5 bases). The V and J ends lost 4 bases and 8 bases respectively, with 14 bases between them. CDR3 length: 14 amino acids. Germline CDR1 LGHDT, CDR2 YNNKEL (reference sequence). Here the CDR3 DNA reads TGTGCCAGCAGCCCCCGACGGACTCCGGGGGAGCTGTTTTTT. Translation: CASSPRRTPGELFF.

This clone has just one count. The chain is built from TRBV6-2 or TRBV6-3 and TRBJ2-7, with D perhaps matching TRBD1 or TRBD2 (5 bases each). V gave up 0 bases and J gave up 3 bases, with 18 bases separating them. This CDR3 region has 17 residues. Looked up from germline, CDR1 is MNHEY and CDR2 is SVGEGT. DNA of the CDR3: TGTGCCAGCAGTTACTCGTTATCTAGGGACGATTTCTACGAGCAGTACTTC. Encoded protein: CASSYSLSRDDFYEQYF.

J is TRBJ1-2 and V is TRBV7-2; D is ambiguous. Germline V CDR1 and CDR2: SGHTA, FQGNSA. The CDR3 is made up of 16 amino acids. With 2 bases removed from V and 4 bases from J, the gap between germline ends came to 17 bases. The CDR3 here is CASSLNGVGVRYGYTF. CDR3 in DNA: TGTGCCAGCAGCTTAAACGGGGTGGGCGTACGCTATGGCTACACCTTC.

The CDR3 nucleotides read TGTGCCAGCAGCTTGGTGTCATACTCTGGAAACACCATATATTTT. This sequence encodes CASSLVSYSGNTIYF. This chain joins TRBV5-5 and TRBJ1-3, with unresolved D. Trimming cost V 0 bases and J 0 bases, with 7 bases left between them. Germline V gives CDR1 SGHKS, CDR2 YYEKEE (reference sequence). The CDR3 sequence is 15 residues long.

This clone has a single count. The CDR3 loop reads CASSFGGQGNSPLHF. Written as DNA, the CDR3 is TGCGCCAGCAGCTTCGGTGGACAGGGGAATTCACCCCTCCACTTT. The J gene is TRBJ1-6, the V gene TRBV5-1, with 9 positions matching TRBD1. Unmatched junction bases numbered 4, after V lost 2 bases and J lost 7 bases. Per the germline V gene, CDR1 is SGHRS and CDR2 is YFSETQ. There are 15 residues in the CDR3.

DNA of the CDR3: TGTGCCAGCCGGGACAGTCAAGAGACCCAGTACTTC. Its protein product is CASRDSQETQYF. V is TRBV6-5 and J is TRBJ2-5, with 7 bases fitting TRBD1. The trim removed 8 bases at V and 2 bases at J, leaving 2 bases unmatched. Germline CDR1 reads MNHEY; CDR2 reads SVGAGI. CDR3 size: 12 residues.

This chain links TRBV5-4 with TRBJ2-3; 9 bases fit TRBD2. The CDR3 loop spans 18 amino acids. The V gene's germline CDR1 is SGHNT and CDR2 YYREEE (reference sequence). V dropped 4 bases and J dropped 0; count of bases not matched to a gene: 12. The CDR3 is CASSLAGGGASSTDTQYF. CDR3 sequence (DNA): TGTGCCAGCAGCCTGGCAGGCGGGGGGGCATCTAGCACAGATACGCAGTATTTT.

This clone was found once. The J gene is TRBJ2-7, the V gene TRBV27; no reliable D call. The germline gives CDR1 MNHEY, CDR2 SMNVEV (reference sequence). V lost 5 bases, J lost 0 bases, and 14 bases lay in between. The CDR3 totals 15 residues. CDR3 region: CASSGFGTISYEQYF. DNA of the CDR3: TGTGCCAGCAGTGGGTTTGGAACCATCTCCTACGAGCAGTACTTC.

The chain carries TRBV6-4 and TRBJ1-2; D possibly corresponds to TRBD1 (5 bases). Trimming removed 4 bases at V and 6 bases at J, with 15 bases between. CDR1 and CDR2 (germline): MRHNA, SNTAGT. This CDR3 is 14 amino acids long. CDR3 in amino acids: CASSGSPGPDGYTF. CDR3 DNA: TGTGCCAGCAGTGGAAGTCCAGGGCCAGATGGCTACACCTTC.

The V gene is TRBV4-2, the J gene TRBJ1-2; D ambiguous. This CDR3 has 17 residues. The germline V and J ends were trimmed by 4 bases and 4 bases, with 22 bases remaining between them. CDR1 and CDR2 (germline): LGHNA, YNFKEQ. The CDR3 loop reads CASSPQKGTQILYGYTF. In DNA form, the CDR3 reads TGTGCCAGCAGCCCACAAAAGGGAACCCAAATCCTCTATGGCTACACCTTC.

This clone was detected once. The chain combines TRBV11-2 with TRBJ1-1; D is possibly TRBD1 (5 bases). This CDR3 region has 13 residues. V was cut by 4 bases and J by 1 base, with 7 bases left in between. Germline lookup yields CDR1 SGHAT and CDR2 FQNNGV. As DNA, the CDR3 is TGTGCCAGCAGCTCAGACAGGAACACTGAAGCTTTCTTT. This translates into CASSSDRNTEAFF.

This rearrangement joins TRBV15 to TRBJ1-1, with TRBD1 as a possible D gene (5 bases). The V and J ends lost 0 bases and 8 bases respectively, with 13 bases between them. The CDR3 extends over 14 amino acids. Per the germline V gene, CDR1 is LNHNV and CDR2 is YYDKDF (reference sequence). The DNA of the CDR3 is TGTGCCACCAGCAGAGAGTGGGGCGGGTCGGAAGCTTTCTTT. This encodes CATSREWGGSEAFF.

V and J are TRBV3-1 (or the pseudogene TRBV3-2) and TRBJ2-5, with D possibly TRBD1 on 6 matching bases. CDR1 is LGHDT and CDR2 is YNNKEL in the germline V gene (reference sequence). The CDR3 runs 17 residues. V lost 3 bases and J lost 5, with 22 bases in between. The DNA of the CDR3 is TGTGCCAGCAGCCAGATCACAGGGCCCTACGGCGGGGAGACCCAGTACTTC. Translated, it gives CASSQITGPYGGETQYF.

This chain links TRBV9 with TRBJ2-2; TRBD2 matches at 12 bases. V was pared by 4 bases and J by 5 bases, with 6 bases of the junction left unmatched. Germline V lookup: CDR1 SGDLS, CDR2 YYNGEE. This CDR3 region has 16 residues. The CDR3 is CASSPYGTSGTGELFF. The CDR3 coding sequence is TGTGCCAGCAGCCCCTACGGGACTAGCGGGACCGGGGAGCTGTTTTTT.